This entry lists 3 T cell receptor beta chains sequenced from one sample in a study of T cell repertoires in cytomegalovirus infection. MiXCR, applied by TCRdb to the reads, yields one record per CDR3 protein. This table holds 200,000 or so distinct CDR3 sequences, around 20% found once. Sequenced: PBMCs. The origin of the receptors is a human donor in good health (CMV status not recorded). Some clones in this sample may be carry-over from other donors' samples.

There are a few counts of this clonotype. The chain carries TRBV6-8 and TRBJ1-6; TRBD1 might be the D (5 bases). The CDR3 runs to 14 residues. Per germline, CDR1 MNHGY and CDR2 SAAAGT. V dropped 5 bases and J dropped 6 bases, with 11 bases sitting between them. Here the CDR3 DNA reads TGTGCCAGCAGTCCATCGGGGCTTAATTCACCCCTCCACTTT. Translation: CASSPSGLNSPLHF.

This clonotype was counted a few times. This chain links TRBV6-5 with TRBJ1-6, with unresolved D. The germline V gene has CDR1 MNHEY and CDR2 SVGAGI. V dropped 4 bases and J dropped 7 bases, with 17 bases sitting between them. The CDR3 has 16 amino acids. The CDR3 DNA is TGTGCCAGCAGTTCCTGGACCCCGGCGCAAAATTCACCCCTCCACTTT. It is translated as CASSSWTPAQNSPLHF.

This clonotype has a count of ten or more. This chain connects TRBV11-3 to TRBJ2-1; D gene uncertain. There are 11 residues in the CDR3. V was clipped by 4 bases and J by 10 bases, with 8 bases between them. The germline V gene encodes CDR1 SGHNT and CDR2 YENEEA. Written as DNA, the CDR3 is TGTGCCAGCAGCTCTGGTCTCGAGCAGTTCTTC. Encoded protein: CASSSGLEQFF.